Listed below are T cell receptor beta chains from one sample, sequenced in a study of beta chain features in type 1 diabetes. Sequenced by immunoSEQ multiplex PCR; TCRdb stores in-frame clones only, minus some. The table records some 900,000 clones, 15% to 20% of them present only once. The sequencing input was naive CD4+ T cells from blood. Receptor source: a woman aged 18-29 years in good health. Both conserved end residues are part of each CDR3. D genes are given only for firm matches. Size tells how often a clone was seen (once, few, many) or the class of an expanded clone, and some rows leave it out.

V gene	J gene	clone size	D gene	CDR3 DNA	CDR3 protein
TRBV19	TRBJ2-3	-	-	TGTGCCAGTACCATCAGCTTCGAGTCCAGGTGGGCAGATACGCAGTATTTT	CASTISFESRWADTQYF
TRBV15	TRBJ2-7	few	TRBD1	TGTGCCACCAGCAGAGGTTTCACAGGGGGCATGGGGGAGCAGTACTTC	CATSRGFTGGMGEQYF
TRBV21-1	TRBJ2-7	-	-	TGTGCCAGCAGCAAAGCTAAGGGGGCGTCCTACGAGCAGTACTTC	CASSKAKGASYEQYF
TRBV5-1	TRBJ2-1	few	-	TGCGCCAGCAGCTCAGGGGTCTACAATGAGCAGTTCTTC	CASSSGVYNEQFF
TRBV21-1	TRBJ2-7	-	-	TGTGCCAGCAGGGCGAAAAAAGGGACCAGCGGGAATCATTACGAGCAGTACTTC	CASRAKKGTSGNHYEQYF
TRBV27	TRBJ2-7	few	TRBD2	TGTGCCAGCCTAGCGGGCGTAGTATACGAGCAGTACTTC	CASLAGVVYEQYF
TRBV7-9	TRBJ2-3	-	TRBD2	TGTGCCAGCAGCCCGCGGGAGAAGGCAACAGATACGCAGTATTTT	CASSPREKATDTQYF
TRBV7-3	TRBJ2-2	-	-	TGTGCCAGCAGCCCCCAGATGTTAAGCGGGGAGCTGTTTTTT	CASSPQMLSGELFF
TRBV7-2	TRBJ2-1	-	TRBD2	TGTGCCAGCAGCTTAGGGTCTAGCGGGAGGGTTTTATTCAATGAGCAGTTCTTC	CASSLGSSGRVLFNEQFF
TRBV18	TRBJ1-5	few	-	TGTGCCAGCTCACCGGGGAATCAGCCCCAGCATTTT	CASSPGNQPQHF
TRBV25-1	TRBJ2-1	few	-	TGTGCCAGCAGTGAAATTGGGGGCAATGAGCAGTTCTTC	CASSEIGGNEQFF
TRBV7-2	TRBJ2-1	-	-	TGTGCCAGCAGCTTAGATACAGGCTCCTACAATGAGCAGTTCTTC	CASSLDTGSYNEQFF
TRBV4-3	TRBJ2-7	-	-	TGCGCCAGCAGCCAAGTACTGGGTTACGAGCAGTACTTC	CASSQVLGYEQYF
TRBV5-1	TRBJ1-1	few	-	TGCGCCAGCAGCCCAGGACCGGGGAATATGAACACTGAAGCTTTCTTT	CASSPGPGNMNTEAFF
TRBV28	TRBJ2-5	-	TRBD2	TGTGCCAGCAGTTATAGCGGGCAAGAGACCCAGTACTTC	CASSYSGQETQYF
TRBV6-5	TRBJ2-7	-	-	TGTGCAGCCAGGGAGCGGGACAAGGGAACCTACGAGCAGTACTTC	CAARERDKGTYEQYF
TRBV9	TRBJ2-1	-	-	TGTGCCAGCAGCGCTCACAATGAGCAGTTCTTC	CASSAHNEQFF
TRBV7-2	TRBJ2-7	-	TRBD1	TGTGCCAGCAGCTGGGACAGACGGGAGCAGTACTTC	CASSWDRREQYF
TRBV4-1	TRBJ2-1	-	TRBD2	TGCGCCAGCAGCCAAGATGGAGGTAGCGGGAGATCGGGATACAATGAGCAGTTCTTC	CASSQDGGSGRSGYNEQFF
TRBV5-4	TRBJ1-5	-	-	TGTGCCAGCAGCTTGTTAGGAAGGGGCAATCAGCCCCAGCATTTT	CASSLLGRGNQPQHF
TRBV7-2	TRBJ2-1	few	TRBD2	TGTGCCAGCAGCCCTACTAGCGGGGGGGGCAACAATGAGCAGTTCTTC	CASSPTSGGGNNEQFF
TRBV4-3	TRBJ2-2	few	-	TGCGCCAGCAGCCAAGATATTAACGGATTGAACACCGGGGAGCTGTTTTTT	CASSQDINGLNTGELFF
TRBV28	TRBJ2-1	-	TRBD2	TGTGCCAGCAGTCTGACTAGCGTTTTTGAGCAGTTCTTC	CASSLTSVFEQFF
TRBV14	TRBJ1-2	-	-	TGTGCCAGCAGCCAAGTGGAACATGGCTACACCTTC	CASSQVEHGYTF
TRBV4-2	TRBJ2-1	few	TRBD2	TGTGCCAGCAGCCAAGTGGCTAGCGGGAGTGGGAATGAGCAGTTCTTC	CASSQVASGSGNEQFF
TRBV1	TRBJ1-2	few	-	TGCACCAGCAGGAAAACCCGGACAGGGGAAAATGGCTACACCTTC	CTSRKTRTGENGYTF
TRBV18	TRBJ1-2	-	-	TGTGCCAGCTCACCACTCGGACGTAACTATGGCTACACCTTC	CASSPLGRNYGYTF
TRBV7-8	TRBJ2-2	few	TRBD1	TGTGCCAGCAGCTCCCAGGACAGGGGGACTGTCACCGGGGAGCTGTTTTTT	CASSSQDRGTVTGELFF
TRBV20-1	TRBJ2-7	few	-	TGCAGTGCTGGGGGGCGTTTCGAGCAGTACTTC	CSAGGRFEQYF
TRBV5-1	TRBJ2-7	few	TRBD1	TGCGCCAGCAGCTCGGACAGGGGAAGACGCGAGCAGTACTTC	CASSSDRGRREQYF
TRBV7-3	TRBJ2-7	-	TRBD2	TGTGCCAGCAGCCCCAGCGGGAGCCCGGGCTACGAGCAGTACTTC	CASSPSGSPGYEQYF
TRBV27	TRBJ1-5	few	-	TGTGCCAGCAGCTTTCATAGCAATCAGCCCCAGCATTTT	CASSFHSNQPQHF
TRBV7-9	TRBJ2-1	-	-	TGTGCCAGCAGACGTGACCGTATCGGTGAGCAGTTCTTC	CASRRDRIGEQFF
TRBV19	TRBJ2-7	few	-	TGTGCCAGTAGTTCGGATTCGTCCTACGAGCAGTACTTC	CASSSDSSYEQYF
TRBV5-6	TRBJ1-2	-	TRBD1	TGTGCCAGCAGCTTGGGGGACAGGGCCTTCTATGGCTACACCTTC	CASSLGDRAFYGYTF
TRBV18	TRBJ2-5	few	-	TGTGCCAGCTCACTAACCGGCGGAGGGGGCCAAGAGACCCAGTACTTC	CASSLTGGGGQETQYF
TRBV4-1	TRBJ1-5	-	-	TGCGCCAGCAGCCAACGGGACTCTAATCAGCCCCAGCATTTT	CASSQRDSNQPQHF
TRBV6-5	TRBJ1-1	few	-	TGTGCCAGCAGTTACTCGATCAAGGTGGACACTGAAGCTTTCTTT	CASSYSIKVDTEAFF
TRBV5-1	TRBJ1-1	few	TRBD1	TGCGCCAGCAGCTTGATACAGGGGGGGAACACTGAAGCTTTCTTT	CASSLIQGGNTEAFF
TRBV19	TRBJ2-3	-	TRBD2	TGTGCCAGTAGTGACTCCAGCGCGGGAGGGACAGATACGCAGTATTTT	CASSDSSAGGTDTQYF
TRBV18	TRBJ2-7	once	TRBD2	TGTGCCAGCTCACCATACGGGAGGGCCGCCTACGAGCAGTACTTC	CASSPYGRAAYEQYF
TRBV7-2	TRBJ2-1	few	-	TGTGCCAGCAGCTTCAGGGGGAGGAATGAGCAGTTCTTC	CASSFRGRNEQFF
TRBV9	TRBJ1-3	-	-	TGTGCCAGCAGCGTAGGGCTGATGCGGGGAAACACCATATATTTT	CASSVGLMRGNTIYF
TRBV9	TRBJ2-3	-	TRBD1	TGTGCCAGCAGCGCCAGTGGGACAGGGAGCACAGATACGCAGTATTTT	CASSASGTGSTDTQYF
TRBV7-2	TRBJ2-1	few	TRBD1	TGTGCCAGCAGCTTAGCTACGAGCTACTCCGGGACAGTTCACAATGAGCAGTTCTTC	CASSLATSYSGTVHNEQFF
TRBV7-9	TRBJ2-7	few	-	TGTGCCAGCAGCCTGGTCCACGAGCAGTACTTC	CASSLVHEQYF
TRBV7-9	TRBJ1-2	-	-	TGTGCCAGCAGCTTAGCTCAGGGACACTATGGCTACACCTTC	CASSLAQGHYGYTF
TRBV10-3	TRBJ2-7	-	-	TGTGCCAGCAGTTTATCACAAGGGATCTACGAGCAGTACTTC	CASSLSQGIYEQYF
TRBV7-2	TRBJ2-1	-	TRBD2	TGTGCCAGCAGCCCGTGGGGTAGCGGGAGGGCCATGGGCAATGAGCAGTTCTTC	CASSPWGSGRAMGNEQFF
TRBV6-6	TRBJ2-7	few	-	TGTGCCAGCTGCAAACAGCCTGAGACCTACGAGCAGTACTTC	CASCKQPETYEQYF
TRBV7-2	TRBJ2-7	few	-	TGTGCCAGCAGCTTAGTAGGCTACGAGCAGTACTTC	CASSLVGYEQYF
TRBV7-9	TRBJ2-1	few	TRBD2	TGTGCCAGCAGCAAGTGGGACTACTACAATGAGCAGTTCTTC	CASSKWDYYNEQFF
TRBV7-3	TRBJ2-3	-	TRBD2	TGTGCCAGCAGCCGAGGACTAGCGGGAGATACGCAGTATTTT	CASSRGLAGDTQYF
TRBV28	TRBJ2-5	few	TRBD1	TGTGCCAGCAGCTTGCGCCACAGGGGCCGGTCGGGAGAGACCCAGTACTTC	CASSLRHRGRSGETQYF
TRBV5-4	TRBJ2-1	-	TRBD2	TGTGCCAGCAGCTTGGGTCGTAGCGGGAGCTACAATGAGCAGTTCTTC	CASSLGRSGSYNEQFF